These T cell receptor beta chains were read from a single sample in a study of T cells after yellow fever vaccination. MiXCR, applied by TCRdb to the 5' RACE reads, yields one record per CDR3 protein. Here the sample spans 250,000 to 350,000 distinct CDR3 sequences, 6.5% to 8.5% being singletons. The starting material was PBMCs, obtained about 41 days after the first yellow fever vaccination. The receptors were gathered from a man between 18 and 29 years old who received the YFV17D yellow fever vaccine. Each CDR3 is given with its conserved first and last residue. A D gene is named only where the DNA matches it firmly. Clone size is given for some rows only: seen once, a few or many times, or a class if the clone is expanded.

abundance	j_gene	d_gene	v_gene	CDR3aa	CDR3nt
few	TRBJ2-1	.	TRBV3-1	CASSPDDYNEQFF	TGTGCCAGCAGCCCCGACGATTACAATGAGCAGTTCTTC
.	TRBJ2-1	.	TRBV20-1	CSANTYTTVYNEQFF	TGCAGTGCCAATACGTACACGACAGTCTACAATGAGCAGTTCTTC
few	TRBJ1-5	.	TRBV12-3/TRBV12-4	CASSTGTGSNQPQHF	TGTGCCAGCAGCACCGGGACCGGTAGCAATCAGCCCCAGCATTTT
.	TRBJ2-7	.	TRBV5-1	CASSMTRGSYEQYF	TGCGCCAGCAGTATGACTAGAGGCTCCTACGAGCAGTACTTC
.	TRBJ1-1	.	TRBV7-9	CASSTKGGTEAFF	TGTGCCAGCAGCACAAAGGGGGGTACTGAAGCTTTCTTT
.	TRBJ2-7	.	TRBV6-2/TRBV6-3	CASSFPSEEQYF	TGTGCCAGCAGTTTCCCGTCCGAGGAGCAGTACTTC
many	TRBJ2-1	.	TRBV25-1	CASSDYRATEQFF	TGTGCCAGCAGTGATTACAGGGCGACTGAGCAGTTCTTC
many	TRBJ1-2	.	TRBV5-1	CASSLGTSYGYTF	TGCGCCAGCAGCCTAGGGACAAGCTATGGCTACACCTTC
many	TRBJ1-5	.	TRBV7-2	CASSPGTVNQPQHF	TGTGCCAGCAGCCCCGGGACGGTCAATCAGCCCCAGCATTTT
few	TRBJ2-5	.	TRBV5-1	CASSLGPGLGETQYF	TGCGCCAGCAGCTTGGGGCCGGGGCTGGGGGAGACCCAGTACTTC
.	TRBJ2-4	.	TRBV18	CASSPEAGAKNIQYF	TGTGCCAGCTCACCGGAGGCAGGGGCCAAAAACATTCAGTACTTC
.	TRBJ2-2	.	TRBV29-1	CSAEATNTGELFF	TGCAGCGCCGAGGCCACGAACACCGGGGAGCTGTTTTTT
.	TRBJ2-5	TRBD2	TRBV3-1	CASSQVLSGGASETQYF	TGTGCCAGCAGCCAAGTTCTGAGCGGGGGGGCCTCCGAGACCCAGTACTTC
many	TRBJ2-4	TRBD2	TRBV20-1	CSARDLSGGAGGNIQYF	TGCAGTGCTAGAGATCTCAGCGGGGGGGCGGGGGGAAACATTCAGTACTTC